Presented here are 14 T cell receptor beta chains from one specimen sequenced in a study of blood T cells in healthy people across ages. Primed by a sample-barcoded 5' primer and a J-beta primer mix, a second PCR proceeded for 7 to 11 cycles. TCRdb reprocessed the 5' RACE reads with MiXCR, giving one entry per CDR3 protein. The table records around 800,000 distinct CDR3 sequences, less than 60% of them present only once. Sequenced sample: blood. These receptors all come from a man aged 80 or over in good health.

CDR3 sequence: CASSPGTGEWNEQYF. CDR3 nucleotide sequence: TGTGCCAGCAGCCCGGGGACAGGGGAATGGAATGAGCAGTACTTC. The chain recombines TRBV7-9 with TRBJ2-1; TRBD1 matches 10 bases. The J call may not be correct, given that the DNA end is closer to TRBJ2-7. Germline V gives CDR1 SEHNR, CDR2 FQNEAQ (reference sequence). CDR3 length: 15 residues.

CDR3 nucleotides: TGTGCCAGCAGCCCCCTGAGGGCGGGAGTCAATGAGCAGTACTTC. It yields the protein CASSPLRAGVNEQYF. This chain uses TRBV12-3 or TRBV12-4 with TRBJ2-5, with TRBD2 identical over 7 bases. Trimming removed 6 bases from V and 11 bases from J; junction bases left unmatched: 18. This CDR3 is built from 15 residues.

The chain couples TRBV7-2 to TRBJ1-2; D is uncertain. Deletions cut 5 bases from V and 6 bases from J, with 16 bases between. Germline lookup yields CDR1 SGHTA and CDR2 FQGNSA. CDR3 length: 14 residues. The CDR3 loop reads CASSRPRVGDGYTF. Written as DNA, the CDR3 is TGTGCCAGCAGCCGCCCCCGCGTCGGGGATGGCTACACCTTC.

This sequence joins TRBV4-3 and TRBJ2-3; D unclear. V was cut by 0 bases and J by 4 bases, with 8 bases left in between. Germline V lookup: CDR1 LGHNA, CDR2 YSLEER. CDR3 length: 14 residues. DNA for the CDR3: TGCGCCAGCAGCCAAGATTGGGCCGCAGATACGCAGTATTTT. This sequence encodes CASSQDWAADTQYF.

Points on this clonotype: An end of the junction does not agree with germline; a read error may underlie this. This chain connects TRBV5-1 to TRBJ1-1, with TRBD1 identical over 9 bases. The CDR3 runs 17 residues. CDR1 and CDR2 (germline): SGHRS, YFSETQ. CDR3 DNA: TGCGCCTGCAGCTTGGACGATGGGACAGGGCGTAACACTGAAGCTTTCTTT. Amino acid sequence: CACSLDDGTGRNTEAFF.

The sample holds a few counts of this clonotype. The genes are TRBV7-2 and TRBJ2-2; 7 bases are a match to TRBD1. The germline gives CDR1 SGHTA, CDR2 FQGNSA. Losses at the gene ends were 3 bases for V and 4 bases for J; bases not matched to a gene: 8. This CDR3 has 16 residues. The chain's CDR3 is CASSFGTGVGTGELFF. CDR3 DNA sequence: TGTGCCAGCAGCTTTGGCACAGGGGTCGGCACCGGGGAGCTGTTTTTT. Supplemented by reference TRBV7-2 and TRBJ2-2, the full variable domain reads GAGVSQSPSNKVTEKGKDVELRCDPISGHTALYWYRQSLGQGLEFLIYFQGNSAPDKSGLPSDRFSAERTGGSVSTLTIQRTQQEDSAVYLCASSFGTGVGTGELFFGEGSRLTVL.

This clonotype was detected ten times or more. The chain employs TRBV7-9 and TRBJ2-7; 9 nucleotides align to TRBD2. CDR3 length: 13 residues. Germline CDR1 is SEHNR and CDR2 is FQNEAQ (reference sequence). V lost 5 bases and J lost 6; bases outside the gene matches: 5. The chain's CDR3 is CASSLTLAGEQYF. The CDR3 DNA is TGTGCCAGCAGCCTAACACTAGCGGGCGAGCAGTACTTC.

The table lists this clonotype with a few counts. The chain combines TRBV20-1 with TRBJ2-5; 9 nucleotides match TRBD2. V shed 4 bases, J shed 5 bases, and the junction held 8 bases outside the gene matches. The V gene's germline CDR1 is DFQATT and CDR2 SNEGSKA (reference sequence). The CDR3 extends over 14 amino acids. CDR3 loop: CSAILSGRMETQYF. The CDR3 bases are TGCAGTGCTATCCTTAGCGGGAGAATGGAGACCCAGTACTTC.

The chain uses TRBV11-2 and TRBJ2-1, with a possible D match to TRBD2 (5 bases). The germline V and J ends were trimmed by 0 bases and 9 bases, with 12 bases remaining between them. CDR3 length: 14 residues. Germline loops: CDR1 SGHAT, CDR2 FQNNGV. This CDR3 is CASSLDRLAIEQFF. CDR3 in DNA: TGTGCCAGCAGCTTAGATCGGCTAGCAATTGAGCAGTTCTTC.

On this clonotype itself: Since the CDR3 does not end with the conserved phenylalanine or tryptophan, this likely comes from a read error. This chain uses TRBV12-3 or TRBV12-4 with TRBJ2-1; 8 bases align to TRBD2. The better agreement between TRBJ2-7 and the DNA end casts doubt on the J call. The CDR3 totals 15 residues. In DNA form, the CDR3 reads TGTGCCAGCAGTTTGAGCAGCGGGAGAAATAATGAGCAGTACTCC. Residues: CASSLSSGRNNEQYS.

J is TRBJ2-1 and V is TRBV20-1; 10 bases map to TRBD2. The CDR3 has 15 residues. Germline V gene sequence: CDR1 DFQATT, CDR2 SNEGSKA (reference sequence). The ends lost 4 bases at V and 1 base at J; junction bases unmatched: 4. The CDR3 sequence is CSANPAGGSYNEQFF. CDR3 coding DNA: TGCAGTGCTAACCCAGCGGGAGGGTCCTACAATGAGCAGTTCTTC.

This sequence joins TRBV30 and TRBJ2-2, with D possibly TRBD1 on 6 matching bases. The CDR3 is 14 residues long. Trimming cost V 5 bases and J 1 base, with 11 bases left between them. From germline, CDR1 is GTSNPN and CDR2 SVGIG (reference sequence). The CDR3 DNA sequence: TGTGCCTGGGAGAGGGGGTTGAACACCGGGGAGCTGTTTTTT. This codes for CAWERGLNTGELFF.

This clonotype was seen a few times. The CDR3, as DNA: TGCAGTGCTAGAGTGTTTCGAGCGGGAGTTTACGAGCAGTACTTC. Translating gives CSARVFRAGVYEQYF. The chain employs TRBV20-1 and TRBJ2-7, with TRBD2 identical over 8 bases. This CDR3 has 15 amino acids. Trimming cost V 1 base and J 4 bases; bases outside gene matches: 9. CDR1 DFQATT and CDR2 SNEGSKA come from the germline V gene (reference sequence).

This clonotype was seen only a few times. V gene TRBV29-1 combines with J gene TRBJ1-1; possible D gene TRBD1, 6 bases. The CDR3 extends over 11 amino acids. The germline gives CDR1 SQVTM, CDR2 ANQGSEA. Deletions cut 6 bases from V and 10 bases from J, with 15 bases between. CDR3 sequence (DNA): TGCAGCGTCCAGGGGAGGGGTCCAGCTTTCTTT. This encodes CSVQGRGPAFF.